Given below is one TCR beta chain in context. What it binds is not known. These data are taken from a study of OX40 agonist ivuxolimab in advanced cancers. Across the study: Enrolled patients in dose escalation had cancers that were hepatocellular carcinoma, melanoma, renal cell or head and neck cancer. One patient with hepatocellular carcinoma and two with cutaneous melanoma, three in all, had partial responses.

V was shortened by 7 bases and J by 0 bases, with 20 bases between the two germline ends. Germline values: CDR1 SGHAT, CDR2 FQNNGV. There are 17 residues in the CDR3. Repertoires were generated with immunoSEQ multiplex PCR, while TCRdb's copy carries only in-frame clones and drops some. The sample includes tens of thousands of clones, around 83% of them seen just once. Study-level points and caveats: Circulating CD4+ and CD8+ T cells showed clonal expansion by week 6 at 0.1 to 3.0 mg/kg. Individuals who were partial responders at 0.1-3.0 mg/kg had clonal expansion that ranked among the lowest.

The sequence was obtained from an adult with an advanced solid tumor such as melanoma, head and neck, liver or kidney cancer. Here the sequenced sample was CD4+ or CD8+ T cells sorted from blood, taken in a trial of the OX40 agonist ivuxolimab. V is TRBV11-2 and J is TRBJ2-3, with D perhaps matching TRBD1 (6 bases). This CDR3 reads CASTLSLGQISTDTQYF. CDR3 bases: TGTGCCAGCACCCTCTCCCTCGGACAGATTAGCACAGATACGCAGTATTTT.